A selection of T cell receptor beta chains follows, all from one sample in a study of T-cell memory formation after mild COVID-19. TCRdb called the 5' RACE reads again in MiXCR, with one record for every CDR3 protein. The top ten hold more than 2% of the sample, which has about 180,000 distinct CDR3 sequences, more than 15% seen once. Sample: PBMCs or a T cell subset sorted from them (not recorded which). The receptors shown here come from an adult woman who had mild COVID-19 (a few samples of this study predate the infection). Cell type and time point are not known. The CDR3 runs from the conserved cysteine through the conserved F or W. The D gene is left open where the match is weak. Expanded clones are given a class, and other clones once, few, many or no size at all.

cdr3_length	v_call	j_call	d_call	clone_size	cdr3_aa	cdr3_nt
16	TRBV4-3	TRBJ2-1	.	few	CASSPPRRSSYNEQFF	TGCGCCAGCAGCCCCCCGCGGCGGTCCTCCTACAATGAGCAGTTCTTC
17	TRBV7-9	TRBJ2-6	.	few	CASSLAGAGYGANVLTF	TGTGCCAGCAGCTTAGCGGGCGCGGGTTATGGGGCCAACGTCCTGACTTTC
19	TRBV12-3/TRBV12-4	TRBJ2-3	TRBD2	many	CASSSPTSGSWRRTDTQYF	TGTGCCAGCAGTTCACCGACTAGCGGGAGTTGGAGACGCACAGATACGCAGTATTTT
14	TRBV30	TRBJ1-3	.	.	CAWSAIRGGNTIYF	TGTGCCTGGAGTGCGATCCGGGGAGGAAACACCATATATTTT
14	TRBV6-1	TRBJ2-7	.	.	CASRVWTHPYEQYF	TGTGCCAGCAGGGTTTGGACACACCCCTACGAGCAGTACTTC
14	TRBV12-3/TRBV12-4	TRBJ2-1	.	.	CASSLGTANNEQFF	TGTGCCAGCAGTTTAGGGACAGCCAACAATGAGCAGTTCTTC
15	TRBV12-3/TRBV12-4	TRBJ1-2	.	few	CASSLGSGGSLGYTF	TGTGCCAGCAGTTTAGGTTCGGGGGGTTCGCTCGGCTACACCTTC
16	TRBV19	TRBJ2-1	TRBD2	many	CASNRVSSGRNNEQFF	TGTGCCAGTAATAGGGTCTCTAGCGGGAGAAACAATGAGCAGTTCTTC
14	TRBV5-1	TRBJ2-4	.	.	CASSLGDGKNIQYF	TGCGCCAGCAGCTTGGGGGACGGAAAAAACATTCAGTACTTC
17	TRBV20-1	TRBJ2-4	TRBD2	many	CSAKLAGGPRAKNIQYF	TGCAGTGCCAAACTAGCGGGAGGGCCAAGGGCCAAAAACATTCAGTACTTC
16	TRBV5-6	TRBJ2-1	TRBD1	few	CASNEAQGAQLWEQFF	TGTGCCAGCAACGAGGCCCAGGGGGCTCAGCTCTGGGAGCAGTTCTTC
16	TRBV5-6	TRBJ2-1	TRBD2	.	CASSLSGRGRSNEQFF	TGTGCCAGCAGCTTGAGCGGGAGGGGACGATCCAATGAGCAGTTCTTC
16	TRBV24-1	TRBJ2-1	TRBD1	many	CATSGRDRGAGNEQFF	TGTGCCACCAGTGGCCGGGACAGGGGCGCAGGCAATGAGCAGTTCTTC
18	TRBV5-1	TRBJ2-1	.	few	CASSLSRGLAGEHNEQFF	TGCGCCAGCAGCTTATCGAGGGGACTCGCCGGCGAACACAATGAGCAGTTCTTC
14	TRBV20-1	TRBJ2-3	.	many	CSARGTEYTDTQYF	TGCAGTGCTAGAGGGACCGAATACACAGATACGCAGTATTTT
15	TRBV5-1	TRBJ2-2	.	.	CASSGGQYGTGELFF	TGCGCCAGCAGCGGCGGACAGTATGGCACCGGGGAGCTGTTTTTT
16	TRBV18	TRBJ2-7	.	few	CASSDRIGTRIYEQYF	TGTGCCAGCTCCGACAGGATCGGGACAAGGATCTACGAGCAGTACTTC
13	TRBV20-1	TRBJ2-7	.	few	CSARGAASYEQYF	TGCAGTGCTAGAGGAGCGGCCTCCTACGAGCAGTACTTC
14	TRBV5-1	TRBJ2-5	TRBD2	.	CASSPVAGEETQYF	TGCGCCAGCAGCCCCGTAGCGGGGGAAGAGACCCAGTACTTC
13	TRBV29-1	TRBJ1-2	.	.	CSVDTVSRYGYTF	TGCAGCGTTGACACAGTCTCACGCTATGGCTACACCTTC
16	TRBV7-9	TRBJ2-4	.	.	CASSPQESLSKNIQYF	TGTGCCAGCAGCCCTCAGGAGTCTCTATCCAAAAACATTCAGTACTTC
14	TRBV7-9	TRBJ1-2	.	few	CASSLDLQTYGYTF	TGTGCCAGCAGCTTAGATCTACAGACCTATGGCTACACCTTC
14	TRBV5-1	TRBJ2-7	TRBD1	.	CASSLDRERPGQYF	TGCGCCAGCAGTTTGGACAGGGAACGGCCCGGGCAGTACTTC
12	TRBV5-1	TRBJ2-7	.	many	CASSLELREQYF	TGCGCCAGCAGCTTGGAGTTGAGGGAGCAGTACTTC
15	TRBV18	TRBJ2-7	.	.	CASSPPRGRSYEQYF	TGTGCCAGCTCGCCTCCCCGCGGACGCTCCTACGAGCAGTACTTC
17	TRBV29-1	TRBJ1-1	.	few	CSVGGTPDWAMNTEAFF	TGCAGCGTTGGAGGGACACCGGACTGGGCGATGAACACTGAAGCTTTCTTT
12	TRBV7-2	TRBJ2-1	.	few	CASSLDVGEQFF	TGTGCCAGCAGCTTAGATGTGGGGGAGCAGTTCTTC